These 28 T cell receptor beta chains originate from one sample sequenced in a study of CD8 T cells in Susac syndrome. Random hexamers served to reverse transcribe roughly 0.5 to 1 ug RNA. TCRdb processed the immunoSEQ multiplex PCR reads anew with MiXCR; each CDR3 protein has one entry. The sample holds about 190,000 distinct CDR3 sequences; 95% are singletons and the top ten take around 0.15%. Sequencing was performed on CD8+ T cells from PBMCs. The receptor source for this set is a human donor with Susac syndrome.

The chain recombines TRBV20-1 with TRBJ2-1, with TRBD1 identical over 7 bases. With V trimmed by 0 bases and J by 4 bases, 6 bases remained unmatched. CDR1 and CDR2 from the germline V gene are DFQATT and SNEGSKA (reference sequence). This CDR3 spans 15 amino acids. The CDR3 nucleotides are TGCAGTGCTAGAGATCTGGGACAGACGTACAATGAGCAGTTCTTC. The encoded protein is CSARDLGQTYNEQFF.

A single count supports this clonotype. The chain carries TRBV30 and TRBJ2-7; TRBD1 matches at 8 bases. J lost 10 bases, V lost 5 bases, and 10 bases had no gene match. The CDR3 covers 12 residues. CDR1 and CDR2 from the germline V gene are GTSNPN and SVGIG (reference sequence). The CDR3 spells CAWDRGQGEQYF. DNA for the CDR3: TGTGCCTGGGACCGCGGACAGGGAGAACAGTACTTC.

V is TRBV27 and J is TRBJ1-1; 10 bases align to TRBD1. This CDR3 has 15 amino acids. CDR1 and CDR2 (germline): MNHEY, SMNVEV (reference sequence). V dropped 5 bases and J dropped 0; count of bases not matched to a gene: 3. This CDR3 is CASSRDRGLNTEAFF. The CDR3 nucleotides read TGTGCCAGCAGTCGGGACAGGGGCCTGAACACTGAAGCTTTCTTT.

The chain recombines TRBV20-1 with TRBJ2-1; D remains ambiguous. Trimming stripped 3 bases from V and 10 bases from J, with 4 bases between. This CDR3 is 9 amino acids long. Germline V gene data show CDR1 as DFQATT and CDR2 as SNEGSKA (reference sequence). The chain's CDR3 is CSASREQFF. Written as DNA, the CDR3 is TGCAGTGCTAGCCGGGAGCAGTTCTTC.

The rearrangement joins TRBV12-3 or TRBV12-4 to TRBJ1-5; 8 bases line up with TRBD1. Trimming took 5 bases from V and 5 from J; bases not matched to a gene: 2. This CDR3 region has 13 residues. The CDR3 here is CASSTDRDQPQHF. Here the CDR3 DNA reads TGTGCCAGCAGTACGGACAGGGATCAGCCCCAGCATTTT.

The chain has TRBV5-1 and TRBJ1-1; perhaps TRBD1 as D (5 bases). The CDR3 has 12 residues. Trimming took 0 bases from V and 8 from J, leaving 8 bases between them. Germline assignment: CDR1 SGHRS and CDR2 YFSETQ. The CDR3 sequence: CASSLDPGEAFF. The CDR3, as DNA: TGCGCCAGCAGCTTGGACCCAGGGGAAGCTTTCTTT.

This sequence joins TRBV20-1 and TRBJ2-1; D is ambiguous. Trimming took 3 bases from V and 0 from J, leaving 15 bases between them. The CDR3 has 16 amino acids. Germline assignment: CDR1 DFQATT and CDR2 SNEGSKA (reference sequence). The chain's CDR3 is CSASHPAIGSYNEQFF. The CDR3 coding sequence is TGCAGTGCTAGCCATCCTGCAATAGGCTCCTACAATGAGCAGTTCTTC.

The rearrangement links TRBV5-1 to TRBJ2-7; TRBD2 aligns across 13 bases. The CDR3 has 17 amino acids. The V gene end was trimmed by 0 bases and the J gene end by 4 bases; junction bases not matched to a gene: 7. Germline V CDR1 and CDR2: SGHRS, YFSETQ. This CDR3 reads CASSLVTRLAGGYEQYF. The CDR3, as DNA: TGCGCCAGCAGCTTGGTAACGCGACTAGCGGGAGGATACGAGCAGTACTTC.

The chain recombines TRBV11-2 with TRBJ2-3; 7 positions agree with TRBD2. The J segment lost 0 bases and the V segment lost 5 bases, leaving 5 bases of the junction unmatched. The CDR3 loop spans 15 amino acids. CDR1 SGHAT and CDR2 FQNNGV come from the germline V gene. As DNA, the CDR3 is TGTGCCAGCAGCAAAAGTAGCGGGAGCACAGATACGCAGTATTTT. Translated: CASSKSSGSTDTQYF.

This clonotype was counted a single time. The chain couples TRBV6-5 to TRBJ1-4; D not certain. Deletions cut 3 bases from V and 7 bases from J, with 6 bases between. The CDR3 loop spans 12 amino acids. CDR1 and CDR2 (germline): MNHEY, SVGAGI. The CDR3 here is CASSYHGEKLFF. The DNA of the CDR3 is TGTGCCAGCAGTTATCATGGTGAAAAACTGTTTTTT.

The chain couples TRBV11-2 to TRBJ2-2; D possibly matches TRBD1 or TRBD2 (6 bases each). Trimming shortened V by 8 bases and J by 10 bases, and 20 bases separated the two germline ends. The CDR3 is made up of 14 amino acids. Germline CDR1 is SGHAT and CDR2 is FQNNGV. CDR3 coding DNA: TGTGCCAGCCCCGGGGGCCCTGGGGTTGAGGAGCTGTTTTTT. It yields the protein CASPGGPGVEELFF.

V usage is TRBV20-1 and J usage is TRBJ1-2; 9 bases align to TRBD1. The CDR3 consists of 14 residues. Trimming took 0 bases from V and 3 from J; bases not matched to a gene: 2. Germline lookup yields CDR1 DFQATT and CDR2 SNEGSKA (reference sequence). The CDR3 sequence: CSAREGQGYYGYTF. The CDR3 bases are TGCAGTGCTAGAGAGGGACAGGGCTACTATGGCTACACCTTC.

The chain couples TRBV30 to TRBJ1-2; D is undetermined. Germline V CDR1 and CDR2: GTSNPN, SVGIG (reference sequence). CDR3 length: 13 amino acids. V was pared by 4 bases and J by 5 bases, with 14 bases between. The DNA for the CDR3 is TGTGCCTGGAACCCCCGACAAGAGTATGGCTACACCTTC. It translates to CAWNPRQEYGYTF. Full variable domain (rest looked up from reference TRBV30 and TRBJ1-2): SQTIHQWPATLVQPVGSPLSLECTVEGTSNPNLYWYRQAAGRGLQLLFYSVGIGQISSEVPQNLSASRPQDRQFILSSKKLLLSDSGFYLCAWNPRQEYGYTFGSGTRLTVV.

The chain uses TRBV9 and TRBJ1-4; D is uncertain. The length of the CDR3 is 13 residues. The germline V gene encodes CDR1 SGDLS and CDR2 YYNGEE. The ends were cut back, 2 bases at V and 3 bases at J, with 5 bases in the middle. CDR3: CASSVPPNEKLFF. DNA for the CDR3: TGTGCCAGCAGCGTCCCCCCTAATGAAAAACTGTTTTTT.

The V gene is TRBV14, the J gene TRBJ2-2; D gene uncertain. The CDR3 runs to 13 residues. Germline V gene sequence: CDR1 SGHDN, CDR2 FVKESK. V was pared by 1 base and J by 2 bases, with 2 bases between. The CDR3 nucleotides read TGTGCCAGCAGCCAAGCAAACACCGGGGAGCTGTTTTTT. Protein: CASSQANTGELFF.

This clonotype occurred a few times. The CDR3: CASSRDSTYEQYF. The CDR3 DNA reads as TGTGCCAGCAGCCGAGACAGTACCTACGAGCAGTACTTC. This chain links TRBV7-3 with TRBJ2-7; perhaps TRBD1 as D (5 bases). The CDR3 has 13 residues. Germline V gene lookup returns CDR1 SGHTA and CDR2 FQGTGA. With 5 bases removed from V and 2 bases from J, the gap between germline ends came to 10 bases.

This clonotype turned up a few times. The V call is TRBV5-6, the J call TRBJ2-2, with 7 bases identical to TRBD1. After removal of 0 bases from V and 6 bases from J, the junction contained 2 bases not matched to a gene. From germline, CDR1 is SGHDT and CDR2 YYEEEE. There are 14 residues in the CDR3. Here the CDR3 DNA reads TGTGCCAGCAGCTTGGGACAGGGTGCCGGGGAGCTGTTTTTT. It codes for CASSLGQGAGELFF.

V is TRBV7-8 and J is TRBJ2-1, with D hard to call. The germline CDR1 and CDR2 sequences are SGHVS and FQNEAQ. V was shortened by 0 bases and J by 9 bases, with 9 bases between the two germline ends. The CDR3 consists of 13 residues. The CDR3, as DNA: TGTGCCAGCAGCTTAGCTGGGATCGCTGAGCAGTTCTTC. Protein sequence: CASSLAGIAEQFF.

This sequence joins TRBV7-9 and TRBJ1-1; no definite D call. V was trimmed by 1 base and J by 5 bases, leaving 11 bases between them. The CDR3 has 14 residues. Germline lookup yields CDR1 SEHNR and CDR2 FQNEAQ (reference sequence). The CDR3 is CASSLEGGGTEAFF. CDR3 in DNA: TGTGCCAGCAGCTTAGAGGGAGGAGGAACTGAAGCTTTCTTT.

The J gene is TRBJ2-3, the V gene TRBV27; 8 positions agree with TRBD2. This CDR3 spans 16 amino acids. CDR1 and CDR2 (germline): MNHEY, SMNVEV (reference sequence). Unmatched junction bases numbered 8, after V lost 5 bases and J lost 1 base. In DNA form, the CDR3 reads TGTGCCAGCAGTCTCCTCGGGGGGGGTGGCACAGATACGCAGTATTTT. Amino acid sequence: CASSLLGGGGTDTQYF.

The chain recombines TRBV20-1 with TRBJ2-6; D not certain. The germline V gene encodes CDR1 DFQATT and CDR2 SNEGSKA (reference sequence). V was pared by 1 base and J by 1 base, with 14 bases between. This CDR3 is 17 amino acids long. This chain's CDR3 is CSARVRVRLSGANVLTF. In DNA, the CDR3 is TGCAGTGCTAGAGTCAGAGTGCGGTTATCTGGGGCCAACGTCCTGACTTTC.

This chain uses TRBV3-1 with TRBJ1-2; D is unresolved. The germline gives CDR1 LGHDT, CDR2 YNNKEL (reference sequence). Trimming removed 0 bases from V and 5 bases from J, with 13 bases in between. CDR3 length: 15 amino acids. CDR3 loop: CASSQEGGFTYGYTF. The CDR3 nucleotides read TGTGCCAGCAGCCAAGAAGGAGGATTTACTTATGGCTACACCTTC.

The gene calls are TRBV27 and TRBJ2-1; D gene unclear. The germline V and J ends were trimmed by 6 bases and 4 bases, with 13 bases remaining between them. The CDR3 covers 14 residues. Germline values: CDR1 MNHEY, CDR2 SMNVEV (reference sequence). CDR3 residues: CASSGPSGYNEQFF. Written as DNA, the CDR3 is TGTGCCAGCAGCGGACCGAGTGGATACAATGAGCAGTTCTTC.

This rearrangement joins TRBV27 to TRBJ2-7; tentatively, D is TRBD2 (6 bases). The CDR3 loop spans 16 amino acids. Trimming stripped 5 bases from V and 4 bases from J, with 21 bases between. Germline CDR1 reads MNHEY; CDR2 reads SMNVEV (reference sequence). CDR3 bases: TGTGCCAGCAGTACTATGGGCGGGGATTCCTCGTACGAGCAGTACTTC. This gives the protein CASSTMGGDSSYEQYF.

V usage is TRBV3-1 and J usage is TRBJ1-2; 11 nucleotides line up with TRBD1. Germline lookup yields CDR1 LGHDT and CDR2 YNNKEL (reference sequence). V shed 5 bases and J 6 bases; nucleotides not matched to a gene: 8. The CDR3 is 15 residues long. CDR3 sequence reads: CASSKGQGAADGYTF. The CDR3 DNA reads as TGTGCCAGCAGCAAAGGACAGGGGGCCGCCGATGGCTACACCTTC.

The chain couples TRBV3-1 to TRBJ1-1, with D unclear. The V gene's germline CDR1 is LGHDT and CDR2 YNNKEL (reference sequence). The germline V and J ends were trimmed by 1 base and 10 bases, with 10 bases remaining between them. CDR3 length: 12 residues. In nucleotides, the CDR3 is TGTGCCAGCAGCCAAGTTTCGGAGGGAGCTTTCTTT. Translation: CASSQVSEGAFF.

The J gene is TRBJ2-1, the V gene TRBV5-6, with 9 nucleotides matching TRBD2. V was clipped by 2 bases and J by 2 bases; unmatched bases: 5. This CDR3 has 16 amino acids. Germline CDR1 SGHDT, CDR2 YYEEEE. The DNA of the CDR3 is TGTGCCAGCAGCTTTATAGCGGGAGCCACCTACAATGAGCAGTTCTTC. It translates to CASSFIAGATYNEQFF.

The V call is TRBV7-9, the J call TRBJ2-1; 10 nucleotides align to TRBD2. With 5 bases clipped from V and 8 bases from J, the junction kept 9 bases outside the gene matches. CDR1 is SEHNR, CDR2 FQNEAQ, per germline (reference sequence). This CDR3 contains 15 residues. DNA of the CDR3: TGTGCCAGCAGCCCACAGCGGGGGGGCCACGATGAGCAGTTCTTC. Amino acids: CASSPQRGGHDEQFF. The variable domain in full, completed from reference TRBV7-9 and TRBJ2-1, reads DTGVSQNPRHKITKRGQNVTFRCDPISEHNRLYWYRQTLGQGPEFLTYFQNEAQLEKSRLLSDRFSAERPKGSFSTLEIQRTEQGDSAMYLCASSPQRGGHDEQFFGPGTRLTVL.